This T cell receptor beta chain was captured by sequencing in a study of shared clonotypes between healthy human individuals. General study findings and limits: Researchers sampled only blood; tissue repertoires likely differ.

Assay execution took place at the deep level. TCRdb's table, derived via immunoSEQ multiplex PCR, lists solely in-frame clones and lacks some. The repertoire holds roughly 2 million clones, with nearly 97% as singletons. CD4+ cells were split into CD45RA+ naive and CD45RA-negative memory subsets. On this clone itself: The antigen remains undetermined.

This CDR3 spans 15 amino acids. Germline CDR1 reads SGDLS; CDR2 reads YYNGEE. Trimming took 5 bases from V and 4 from J; bases not matched to a gene: 8. Specimen: naive CD4+ T cells sorted from blood. As to subset: CD45RA+ positively selected. The chain recombines TRBV9 with TRBJ1-3; 8 bases are a match to TRBD1. The TCR originated in a man between 18 and 35 years old in good health. The CDR3 nucleotides read TGTGCCAGCAGTGCGGACAGGGTAGCAGGAAACACCATATATTTT. As protein: CASSADRVAGNTIYF.